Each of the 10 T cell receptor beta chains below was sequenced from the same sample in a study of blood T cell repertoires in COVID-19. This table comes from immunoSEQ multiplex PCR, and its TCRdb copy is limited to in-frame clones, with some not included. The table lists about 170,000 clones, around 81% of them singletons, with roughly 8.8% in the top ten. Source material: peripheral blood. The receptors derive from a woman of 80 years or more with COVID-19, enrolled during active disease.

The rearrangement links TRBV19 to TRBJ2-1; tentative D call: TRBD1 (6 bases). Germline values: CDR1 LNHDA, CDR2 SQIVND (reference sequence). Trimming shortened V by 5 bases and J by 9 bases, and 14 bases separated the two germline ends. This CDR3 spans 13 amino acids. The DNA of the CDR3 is TGTGCCAGTAGTCCCCGGGACACGGCTGAGCAGTTCTTC. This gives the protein CASSPRDTAEQFF.

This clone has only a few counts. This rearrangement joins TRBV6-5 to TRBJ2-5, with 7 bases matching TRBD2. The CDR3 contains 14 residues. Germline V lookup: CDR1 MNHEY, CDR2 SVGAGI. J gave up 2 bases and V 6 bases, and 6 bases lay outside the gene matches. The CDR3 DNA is TGTGCCAGCAGCCCACTAGCGAGACAAGAGACCCAGTACTTC. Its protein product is CASSPLARQETQYF.

CDR3 loop: CATSRAGGMNTEAFF. CDR3 in DNA: TGTGCCACCAGCAGAGCTGGGGGCATGAACACTGAAGCTTTCTTT. V and J are TRBV15 and TRBJ1-1, with D maybe TRBD1 (6 bases). There are 15 residues in the CDR3. Germline CDR1 is LNHNV and CDR2 is YYDKDF (reference sequence). Deletions cut 1 base from V and 0 bases from J, with 9 bases between.

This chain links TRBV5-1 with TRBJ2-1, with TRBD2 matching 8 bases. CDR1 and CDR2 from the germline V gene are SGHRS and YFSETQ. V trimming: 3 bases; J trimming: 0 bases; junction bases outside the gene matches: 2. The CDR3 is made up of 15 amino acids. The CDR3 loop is CASSWRGASYNEQFF. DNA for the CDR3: TGCGCCAGCAGCTGGCGGGGGGCCTCCTACAATGAGCAGTTCTTC. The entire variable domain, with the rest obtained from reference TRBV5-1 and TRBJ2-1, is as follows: KAGVTQTPRYLIKTRGQQVTLSCSPISGHRSVSWYQQTPGQGLQFLFEYFSETQRNKGNFPGRFSGRQFSNSRSEMNVSTLELGDSALYLCASSWRGASYNEQFFGPGTRLTVL.

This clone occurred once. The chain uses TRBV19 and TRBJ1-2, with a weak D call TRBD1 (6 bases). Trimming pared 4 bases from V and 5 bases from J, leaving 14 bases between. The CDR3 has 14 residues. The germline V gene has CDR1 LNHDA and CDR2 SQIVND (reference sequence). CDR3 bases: TGTGCCAGTAGTACTACCAGGGGTGGATATGGCTACACCTTC. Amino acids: CASSTTRGGYGYTF.

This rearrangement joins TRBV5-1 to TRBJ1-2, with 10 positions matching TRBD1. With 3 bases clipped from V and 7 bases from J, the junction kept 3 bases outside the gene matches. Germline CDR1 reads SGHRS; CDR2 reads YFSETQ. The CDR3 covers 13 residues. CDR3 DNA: TGCGCCAGCAGCTACGGACAGGGGGGTGGCTACACCTTC. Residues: CASSYGQGGGYTF.

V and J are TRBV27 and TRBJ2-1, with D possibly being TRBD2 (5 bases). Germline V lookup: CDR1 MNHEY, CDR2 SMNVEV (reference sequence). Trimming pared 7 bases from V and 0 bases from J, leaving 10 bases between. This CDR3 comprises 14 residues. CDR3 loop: CASKEVSSYNEQFF. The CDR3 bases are TGTGCCAGCAAGGAGGTGAGCTCCTACAATGAGCAGTTCTTC.

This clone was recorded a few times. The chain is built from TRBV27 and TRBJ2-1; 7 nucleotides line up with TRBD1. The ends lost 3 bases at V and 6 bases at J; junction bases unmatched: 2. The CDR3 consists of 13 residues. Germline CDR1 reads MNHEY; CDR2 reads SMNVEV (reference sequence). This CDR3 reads CASSLSGGNEQFF. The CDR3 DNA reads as TGTGCCAGCAGTTTGTCAGGGGGCAATGAGCAGTTCTTC.

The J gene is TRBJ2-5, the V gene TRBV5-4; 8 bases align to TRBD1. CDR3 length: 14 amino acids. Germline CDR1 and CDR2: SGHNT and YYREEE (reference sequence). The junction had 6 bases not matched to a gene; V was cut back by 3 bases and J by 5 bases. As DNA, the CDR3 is TGTGCCAGCAGCTCACCGGGACAGGAGGAGACCCAGTACTTC. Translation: CASSSPGQEETQYF.

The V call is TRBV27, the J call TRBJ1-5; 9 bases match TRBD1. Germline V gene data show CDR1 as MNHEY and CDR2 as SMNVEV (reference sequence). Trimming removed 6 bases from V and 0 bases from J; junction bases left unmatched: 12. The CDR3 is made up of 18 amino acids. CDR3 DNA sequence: TGTGCCAGCAGCGTCCGGGGGACAGGGATCTATAGCAATCAGCCCCAGCATTTT. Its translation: CASSVRGTGIYSNQPQHF.